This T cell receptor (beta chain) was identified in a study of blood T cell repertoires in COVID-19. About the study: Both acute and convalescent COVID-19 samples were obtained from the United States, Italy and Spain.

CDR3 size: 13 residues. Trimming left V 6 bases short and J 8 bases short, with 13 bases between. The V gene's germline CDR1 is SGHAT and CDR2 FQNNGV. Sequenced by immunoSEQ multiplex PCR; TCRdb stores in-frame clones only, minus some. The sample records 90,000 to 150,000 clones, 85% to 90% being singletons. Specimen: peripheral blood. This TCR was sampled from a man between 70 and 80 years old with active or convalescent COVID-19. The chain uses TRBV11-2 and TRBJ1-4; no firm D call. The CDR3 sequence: CASRSRGSEKLFF. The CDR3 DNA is TGTGCCAGCAGGTCTCGGGGATCCGAAAAACTGTTTTTT.